The 9 T cell receptor beta chains below come from one sample, sequenced in a study of CD8 T cells in ankylosing spondylitis. One entry per CDR3 protein results from TCRdb running MiXCR on the 5' RACE reads. The sample contains 200,000 to 250,000 distinct CDR3 sequences, approximately 24% of which appear only once. The sequenced material came from blood, either unsorted or a sorted T cell fraction (not recorded which). These receptors were taken from a male donor with ankylosing spondylitis or in good health (not recorded which).

In its sample, this clonotype was seen many times. The rearrangement joins TRBV6-1 to TRBJ2-2, with a tentative D call TRBD1 (5 bases). The length of the CDR3 is 14 residues. V was cut by 5 bases and J by 4 bases, with 11 bases left in between. The germline gives CDR1 MNHNS, CDR2 SASEGT. The CDR3 loop is CASSLARGTGELFF. The DNA for the CDR3 is TGTGCCAGCAGTCTCGCTAGGGGCACCGGGGAGCTGTTTTTT.

This clonotype was seen repeatedly, ten times or more. The chain joins TRBV6-1 to TRBJ1-5; D may be TRBD1 (5 bases). CDR1 is MNHNS, CDR2 SASEGT, per germline. V lost 7 bases to trimming and J lost 5 bases, with 12 bases between them. The CDR3 spans 13 residues. This chain's CDR3 is CASNQQVYQPQHF. The CDR3 coding sequence is TGTGCCAGCAACCAACAGGTTTATCAGCCCCAGCATTTT.

This clonotype was recorded many times. The chain is built from TRBV28 and TRBJ1-1, with D perhaps matching TRBD1 (6 bases). The V end was cut by 5 bases, the J end by 12 bases, with 13 bases between. Germline V gene sequence: CDR1 MDHEN, CDR2 SYDVKM. The CDR3 loop spans 11 amino acids. The chain's CDR3 is CASSQLGATFF. The CDR3 nucleotides read TGTGCCAGCAGTCAACTGGGGGCGACTTTCTTT.

The genes are TRBV20-1 and TRBJ1-4; D unclear. Trimming removed 5 bases from V and 4 bases from J, with 8 bases in between. Germline V gene lookup returns CDR1 DFQATT and CDR2 SNEGSKA (reference sequence). The CDR3 has 12 residues. The CDR3 nucleotides are TGCAGTGCTGGGCAGAGTAATGAAAAACTGTTTTTT. Translating it yields CSAGQSNEKLFF.

As regards this clonotype: A much larger clone differs from this one at a single base, so this may be a read error. V is TRBV11-2 and J is TRBJ2-7, with a possible D match to TRBD1 (6 bases). The J call is uncertain, as TRBJ2-1 better fits the DNA end. The germline V gene has CDR1 SGHAT and CDR2 FQNNGV. The CDR3 consists of 13 residues. The CDR3 here is CASSNQGYYEQFF. The CDR3 DNA sequence: TGTGCCAGCAGTAACCAGGGGTACTACGAGCAGTTCTTC.

This clonotype was counted at least ten times. This rearrangement joins TRBV29-1 to TRBJ2-7, with TRBD1 matching 9 bases. The CDR3 extends over 13 amino acids. CDR1 and CDR2 from the germline V gene are SQVTM and ANQGSEA. Trimming removed 5 bases from V and 5 bases from J; junction bases left unmatched: 7. The CDR3 region is CSVSGTGYDEQYF. CDR3 coding DNA: TGCAGCGTTTCCGGGACAGGGTACGACGAGCAGTACTTC.

The chain is built from TRBV5-1 and TRBJ2-7, with 11 bases that match TRBD2. The CDR3 totals 16 residues. The germline V gene encodes CDR1 SGHRS and CDR2 YFSETQ. V lost 4 bases to trimming and J lost 2 bases; unmatched junction nucleotides: 8. The CDR3 coding sequence is TGCGCCAGCAGCCAAGGACTAGCGGGCGATGCCTACGAGCAGTACTTC. Translated: CASSQGLAGDAYEQYF.

In its sample, this clonotype was seen a few times. The CDR3 spells CATSEGGKYQETQYF. DNA for the CDR3: TGTGCCACCAGTGAGGGGGGGAAATACCAAGAGACCCAGTACTTC. The rearrangement uses TRBV24-1 and TRBJ2-5; 7 positions agree with TRBD2. V lost 4 bases to trimming and J lost 0 bases; unmatched junction nucleotides: 4. Germline values: CDR1 KGHDR, CDR2 SFDVKD. CDR3 size: 15 residues.

This clonotype was observed many times. V and J are TRBV11-2 and TRBJ1-4, with 7 bases fitting TRBD1. CDR1 and CDR2 (germline): SGHAT, FQNNGV. The CDR3 totals 13 residues. V gave up 5 bases and J gave up 6 bases; unmatched junction bases: 3. The CDR3 spells CASSPGTDEKLFF. CDR3 DNA sequence: TGTGCCAGCAGCCCTGGGACAGATGAAAAACTGTTTTTT.